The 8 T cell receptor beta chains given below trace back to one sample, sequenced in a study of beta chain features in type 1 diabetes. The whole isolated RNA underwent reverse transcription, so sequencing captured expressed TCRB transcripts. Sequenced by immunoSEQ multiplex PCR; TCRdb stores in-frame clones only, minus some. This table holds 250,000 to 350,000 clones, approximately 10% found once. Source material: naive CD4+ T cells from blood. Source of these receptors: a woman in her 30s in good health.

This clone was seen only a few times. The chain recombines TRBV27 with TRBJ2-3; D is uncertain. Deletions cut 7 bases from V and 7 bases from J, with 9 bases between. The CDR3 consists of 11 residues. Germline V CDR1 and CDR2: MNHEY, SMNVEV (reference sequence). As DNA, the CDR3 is TGTGCCAGCAAGGCAGCGTATACGCAGTATTTT. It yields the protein CASKAAYTQYF.

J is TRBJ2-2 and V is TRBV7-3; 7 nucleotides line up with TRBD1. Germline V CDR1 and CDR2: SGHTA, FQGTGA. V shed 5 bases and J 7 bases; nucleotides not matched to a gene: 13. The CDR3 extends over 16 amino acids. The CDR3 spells CASSRQGTARIGELFF. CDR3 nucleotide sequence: TGTGCCAGCAGCAGACAGGGAACCGCGCGGATCGGGGAGCTGTTTTTT.

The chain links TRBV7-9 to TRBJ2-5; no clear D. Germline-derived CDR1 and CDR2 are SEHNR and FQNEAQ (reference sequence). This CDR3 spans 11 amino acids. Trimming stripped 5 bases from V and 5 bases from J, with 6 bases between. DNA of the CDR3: TGTGCCAGCAGCACTCGGGAGACCCAGTACTTC. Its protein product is CASSTRETQYF.

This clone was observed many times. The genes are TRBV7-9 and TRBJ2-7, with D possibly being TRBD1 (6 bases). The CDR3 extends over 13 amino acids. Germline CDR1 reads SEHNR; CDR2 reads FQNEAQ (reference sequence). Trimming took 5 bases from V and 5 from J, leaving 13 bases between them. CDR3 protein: CASSTPGQDEQYF. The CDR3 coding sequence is TGTGCCAGCAGCACCCCGGGACAAGACGAGCAGTACTTC.

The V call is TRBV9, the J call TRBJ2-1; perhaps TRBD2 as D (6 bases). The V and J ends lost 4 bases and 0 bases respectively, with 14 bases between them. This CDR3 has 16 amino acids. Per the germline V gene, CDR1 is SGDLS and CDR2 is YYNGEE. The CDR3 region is CASSPTGGGSYNEQFF. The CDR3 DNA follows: TGTGCCAGCAGCCCGACCGGGGGAGGCTCCTACAATGAGCAGTTCTTC.

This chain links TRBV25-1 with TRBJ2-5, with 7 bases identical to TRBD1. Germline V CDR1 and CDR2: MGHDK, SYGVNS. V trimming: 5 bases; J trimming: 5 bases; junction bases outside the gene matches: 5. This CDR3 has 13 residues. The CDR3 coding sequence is TGTGCCAGCAGTATAGGGGGCGGCGAGACCCAGTACTTC. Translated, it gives CASSIGGGETQYF. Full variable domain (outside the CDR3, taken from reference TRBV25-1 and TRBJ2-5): EADIYQTPRYLVIGTGKKITLECSQTMGHDKMYWYQQDPGMELHLIHYSYGVNSTEKGDLSSESTVSRIRTEHFPLTLESARPSHTSQYLCASSIGGGETQYFGPGTRLLVL.

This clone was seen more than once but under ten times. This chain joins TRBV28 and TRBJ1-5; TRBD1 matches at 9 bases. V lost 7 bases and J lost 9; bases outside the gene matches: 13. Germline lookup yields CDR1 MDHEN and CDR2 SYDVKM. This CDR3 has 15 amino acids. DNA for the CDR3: TGTGCCAGCAAAATTACAGGGGGCATTCAGCGGCCCCAGCATTTT. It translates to CASKITGGIQRPQHF. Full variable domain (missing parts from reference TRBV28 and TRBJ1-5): DVKVTQSSRYLVKRTGEKVFLECVQDMDHENMFWYRQDPGLGLRLIYFSYDVKMKEKGDIPEGYSVSREKKERFSLILESASTNQTSMYLCASKITGGIQRPQHFGDGTRLSIL.

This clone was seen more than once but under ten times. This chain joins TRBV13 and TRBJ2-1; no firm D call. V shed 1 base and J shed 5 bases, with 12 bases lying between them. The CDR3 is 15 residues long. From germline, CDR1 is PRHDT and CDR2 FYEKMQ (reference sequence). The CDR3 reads CASSLVGVSDNEQFF. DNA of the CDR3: TGTGCCAGCAGCTTAGTTGGAGTAAGCGACAATGAGCAGTTCTTC.